This T cell receptor (beta chain) was found in a study of radiotherapy plus CTLA-4 blockade in lung cancer. Study-level background: Around 18% of enrolled patients responded objectively, and more than 25% had disease control.

Whole-study findings and limits: Radiotherapy with ipilimumab was followed by blood expansion of tumor-derived clones. The best predictor of response was reported to be early blood T cell clone dynamics, with interferon-beta.

Only in-frame clones appear in the TCRdb table, and some are missing; sequencing was by immunoSEQ multiplex PCR. Counted here are 50,000 to 70,000 clones, around four fifths occurring once; the ten biggest clones make up 3.5% to 4.5%. Of note for this clone: The antigen is undetermined.

CDR3 length: 16 amino acids. Germline-derived CDR1 and CDR2 are SGHRS and YFSETQ. V gave up 4 bases and J gave up 4 bases, with 18 bases separating them. In chemo-refractory metastatic non-small-cell lung cancer, patients got ipilimumab CTLA-4 blockade together with focal radiation. The sequenced sample was peripheral blood, obtained from a patient treated with radiotherapy plus ipilimumab. The TCR was taken from a human donor with non-small cell lung cancer who had a partial response to radiotherapy plus ipilimumab. This rearrangement joins TRBV5-1 to TRBJ1-3; possibly TRBD1 for D (6 bases). CDR3 protein: CASSTLGGGFGNTIYF. The CDR3 region has the DNA TGCGCCAGCAGCACCTTGGGCGGGGGCTTCGGAAACACCATATATTTT.